The 28 T cell receptor beta chains below all came from one sample that was sequenced in a study. Each CDR3 protein gets one entry after TCRdb re-called the RT-PCR reads with MiXCR. The sample shows roughly 1,300 distinct CDR3 sequences, almost 35% of them seen only once. The sequenced material came from memory CD4+ T cells from salivary gland. These receptors originate from a female donor with primary Sjogren's syndrome.

In this sample, this clonotype is medium-sized. J is TRBJ1-5 and V is TRBV6-2 or TRBV6-3; 9 nucleotides align to TRBD1. V dropped 6 bases and J dropped 3; count of bases not matched to a gene: 6. From germline, CDR1 is MNHEY and CDR2 SVGEGT. The CDR3 consists of 15 residues. Here the CDR3 DNA reads TGTGCCAGCAGCGGGGACAGGGATGTCAATCAGCCCCAGCATTTT. This codes for CASSGDRDVNQPQHF.

Within the sample, this clonotype is large. This chain links TRBV5-5 with TRBJ2-3; D not certain. Trimming removed 4 bases at V and 6 bases at J, with 15 bases between. CDR3 length: 14 amino acids. Germline-derived CDR1 and CDR2 are SGHKS and YYEKEE (reference sequence). CDR3 amino acids: CASSRTLFTDTQYF. Written as DNA, the CDR3 is TGTGCCAGCAGCCGTACATTGTTCACGGATACGCAGTATTTT.

In this sample, this clonotype is medium-sized. V and J are TRBV5-8 and TRBJ2-7, with 7 bases lining up with TRBD1. The CDR3 is 14 residues long. The J segment lost 4 bases and the V segment lost 5 bases, leaving 9 bases of the junction unmatched. The germline CDR1 and CDR2 sequences are SGHTS and YDEGEE. The CDR3: CASRTRKGAYEQYF. DNA of the CDR3: TGTGCCAGCAGAACCCGAAAGGGGGCTTACGAGCAGTACTTC.

This sequence joins TRBV7-9 and TRBJ2-7, with 7 bases fitting TRBD1. V was clipped by 4 bases and J by 7 bases; unmatched bases: 10. Per germline, CDR1 SEHNR and CDR2 FQNEAQ (reference sequence). CDR3 size: 14 residues. The CDR3 DNA reads TGTGCCAGCAGCTCACGGACAGGTTCTAAAGAGCAGTACTTC. As protein: CASSSRTGSKEQYF.

By proportion, this clonotype is large. Written as DNA, the CDR3 is TGTGCCAGCACCCTTTACACCAACAATGAGCAGTTCTTC. It specifies CASTLYTNNEQFF. The rearrangement joins TRBV5-5 to TRBJ2-1, with D hard to call. Germline V gene data show CDR1 as SGHKS and CDR2 as YYEKEE (reference sequence). V shed 6 bases and J shed 5 bases, with 12 bases lying between them. There are 13 residues in the CDR3.

The V call is TRBV7-2, the J call TRBJ2-5, with a tentative D call TRBD1 (6 bases). The CDR3 runs to 14 residues. Germline CDR1 reads SGHTA; CDR2 reads FQGNSA. Trimming shortened V by 5 bases and J by 2 bases, and 12 bases separated the two germline ends. In DNA, the CDR3 is TGTGCCAGCAGCCGGGACATCCCGCAAGAGACCCAGTACTTC. Its protein is CASSRDIPQETQYF.

The genes are TRBV6-5 and TRBJ1-2; 8 nucleotides agree with TRBD1. V dropped 2 bases and J dropped 8; count of bases not matched to a gene: 4. The CDR3 has 13 residues. Germline CDR1 and CDR2: MNHEY and SVGAGI. CDR3 DNA sequence: TGTGCCAGCAGTTACACAGGGGGGGGGGGCTACACCTTC. As protein: CASSYTGGGGYTF.

This clonotype is categorized as medium-sized. The chain recombines TRBV18 with TRBJ1-5; 7 nucleotides match TRBD1. Germline-derived CDR1 and CDR2 are KGHSH and LQKENI. The CDR3 sequence is 15 residues long. With 5 bases clipped from V and 5 bases from J, the junction kept 9 bases outside the gene matches. The CDR3 region has the DNA TGTGCCAGCTCATCACAGGGGCATTCGGATCAGCCCCAGCATTTT. This gives the protein CASSSQGHSDQPQHF.

Remarks on this clonotype: The DNA is left out, because the CDR3 cannot be placed on it with certainty; the CDR3 is given as TCRdb lists it. This sequence joins TRBV11-1 and TRBJ2-1; the D segment call TRBD2 is taken from the table without a DNA check. The CDR3 is 24 residues long, ends included. The germline V gene has CDR1 SGHAT and CDR2 FQDESV (reference sequence). The CDR3 sequence is CASSFYICSARVSGGAFSYNEQFF.

In its sample, this clonotype is medium-sized. The V call is TRBV7-8, the J call TRBJ1-1; no definite D call. With 1 base removed from V and 1 base from J, the gap between germline ends came to 7 bases. This CDR3 is built from 14 residues. Germline lookup yields CDR1 SGHVS and CDR2 FQNEAQ. CDR3 amino acids: CASSLDSGNTEAFF. The CDR3 DNA follows: TGTGCCAGCAGCTTAGATTCAGGGAACACTGAAGCTTTCTTT.

By proportion, this clonotype is large. The gene calls are TRBV15 and TRBJ1-2; D is perhaps TRBD1 (5 bases). CDR1 and CDR2 from the germline V gene are LNHNV and YYDKDF (reference sequence). The CDR3 is made up of 15 amino acids. The V end lost 0 bases, the J end lost 4 bases, and 12 bases lay between the germline ends. The CDR3 region has the DNA TGTGCCACCAGCAGAGATTCCCAGGGCTCCTATGGCTACACCTTC. As protein: CATSRDSQGSYGYTF.

This clonotype was seen only once. The chain combines TRBV5-1 with TRBJ2-3; D gene unclear. Germline V CDR1 and CDR2: SGHRS, YFSETQ. The CDR3 covers 14 residues. V was pared by 0 bases and J by 1 base, with 6 bases between. CDR3 loop: CASSLDRGTDTQYF. As DNA, the CDR3 is TGCGCCAGCAGCTTGGATCGGGGCACAGATACGCAGTATTTT.

In its sample, this clonotype ranks as medium-sized. The chain couples TRBV19 to TRBJ2-2, with TRBD2 identical over 9 bases. CDR3 size: 16 residues. V lost 5 bases to trimming and J lost 1 base; unmatched junction nucleotides: 5. Germline lookup yields CDR1 LNHDA and CDR2 SQIVND (reference sequence). For the CDR3, the DNA is TGTGCCAGTAGTGATCTAGCGGGGAGGAACACCGGGGAGCTGTTTTTT. This gives the protein CASSDLAGRNTGELFF.

The genes are TRBV29-1 and TRBJ2-7; TRBD1 is a possible D gene (6 bases). V dropped 7 bases and J dropped 4 bases, with 17 bases sitting between them. The CDR3 has 13 amino acids. Per the germline V gene, CDR1 is SQVTM and CDR2 is ANQGSEA. The CDR3 protein is CSATGGGVYEQYF. CDR3 nucleotides: TGCAGCGCTACAGGTGGGGGCGTTTACGAGCAGTACTTC.

In its sample, this clonotype ranks as large. The V gene is TRBV4-2, the J gene TRBJ2-2; perhaps TRBD2 as D (6 bases). The CDR3 sequence is 15 residues long. Germline V gene sequence: CDR1 LGHNA, CDR2 YNFKEQ. V lost 0 bases and J lost 5, with 10 bases in between. The CDR3 nucleotides are TGTGCCAGCAGCCAAGATCTGCGGGGTACCGGGGAGCTGTTTTTT. It yields the protein CASSQDLRGTGELFF.

This clonotype counts as medium-sized. This chain connects TRBV29-1 to TRBJ2-3; unclear D gene. Trimming took 4 bases from V and 0 from J, leaving 8 bases between them. The CDR3 is 13 residues long. Germline V gene lookup returns CDR1 SQVTM and CDR2 ANQGSEA. For the CDR3, the DNA is TGCAGCGTTGGACCGGACAGCACAGATACGCAGTATTTT. Protein: CSVGPDSTDTQYF.

V gene TRBV6-5 combines with J gene TRBJ2-3; TRBD2 matches at 13 bases. V shed 5 bases and J 7 bases; nucleotides not matched to a gene: 9. Germline V CDR1 and CDR2: MNHEY, SVGAGI. The CDR3 extends over 16 amino acids. The DNA of the CDR3 is TGTGCCAGCAGTCGGACTAGCGGGGGCCCCCGAAATACGCAGTATTTT. This codes for CASSRTSGGPRNTQYF.

The chain carries TRBV20-1 and TRBJ2-5; a possible D gene is TRBD1 (7 bases). V dropped 8 bases and J dropped 4 bases, with 20 bases sitting between them. In germline, CDR1 is DFQATT, CDR2 SNEGSKA (reference sequence). The length of the CDR3 is 14 residues. CDR3 nucleotides: TGCAGTTCGAGGGACAGAGGCGGGGTAGAGACCCAGTACTTC. Residues: CSSRDRGGVETQYF.

In this sample, this clonotype is medium-sized (0.01 to 0.1%). The rearrangement joins TRBV4-3 to TRBJ2-3; D not certain. V lost 0 bases and J 4 bases, leaving 8 bases between the germline ends. CDR3 length: 14 amino acids. Germline V gene lookup returns CDR1 LGHNA and CDR2 YSLEER. CDR3 coding DNA: TGCGCCAGCAGCCAAGATCTGCGGCCAGATACGCAGTATTTT. Translating gives CASSQDLRPDTQYF.

By sample share, this clonotype is large (0.1 to 1%). The V gene is TRBV20-1, the J gene TRBJ2-3; possibly TRBD2 for D (6 bases). The CDR3 consists of 16 residues. V lost 1 base to trimming and J lost 8 bases, with 22 bases between them. The germline V gene has CDR1 DFQATT and CDR2 SNEGSKA (reference sequence). The CDR3 sequence is CSARAPVLALGGTQYF. The DNA of the CDR3 is TGCAGTGCTAGAGCCCCCGTGCTAGCTCTGGGAGGTACGCAGTATTTT.

This clonotype is classed as large. The chain couples TRBV7-9 to TRBJ1-1; TRBD1 agrees at 8 bases. J was trimmed by 4 bases and V by 5 bases; bases with no gene match: 9. The germline CDR1 and CDR2 sequences are SEHNR and FQNEAQ (reference sequence). The CDR3 runs to 15 residues. The CDR3 is CASSPDAGQATEAFF. The CDR3 region has the DNA TGTGCCAGCAGCCCCGACGCGGGACAGGCCACTGAAGCTTTCTTT.

By proportion, this clonotype is medium-sized (0.01 to 0.1%). The rearrangement links TRBV7-2 to TRBJ2-1; TRBD1 might be the D (6 bases). V lost 3 bases to trimming and J lost 4 bases, with 13 bases between them. The CDR3 is 15 amino acids. From germline, CDR1 is SGHTA and CDR2 FQGNSA. The CDR3 DNA reads as TGTGCCAGCAGCTTGGGGACACGTTCTTACAATGAGCAGTTCTTC. Translation: CASSLGTRSYNEQFF. Looking up the rest from reference TRBV7-2 and TRBJ2-1 gives the full variable domain: GAGVSQSPSNKVTEKGKDVELRCDPISGHTALYWYRQSLGQGLEFLIYFQGNSAPDKSGLPSDRFSAERTGGSVSTLTIQRTQQEDSAVYLCASSLGTRSYNEQFFGPGTRLTVL.

This clonotype rates as medium-sized. The rearrangement joins TRBV18 to TRBJ1-4; 9 bases are shared with TRBD1. The V gene end was trimmed by 4 bases and the J gene end by 7 bases; junction bases not matched to a gene: 4. This CDR3 is 14 amino acids long. Germline V gene lookup returns CDR1 KGHSH and CDR2 LQKENI. The CDR3 coding sequence is TGTGCCAGCTCACAGGACAGGGGACTTGAAAAACTGTTTTTT. Its protein product is CASSQDRGLEKLFF.

This clonotype was observed a few times. The chain joins TRBV10-1 to TRBJ2-3, with TRBD2 matching over 12 bases. CDR1 is WNHNN, CDR2 SYGVQD, per germline (reference sequence). The length of the CDR3 is 15 residues. Trimming took 6 bases from V and 3 from J; bases not matched to a gene: 4. This chain's CDR3 is CASRLAGGRTDTQYF. Written as DNA, the CDR3 is TGCGCCAGCAGGCTAGCGGGGGGGCGGACAGATACGCAGTATTTT.

This clonotype qualifies as large. The rearrangement links TRBV12-3 or TRBV12-4 to TRBJ1-2, with D tentatively TRBD1 (5 bases). The length of the CDR3 is 13 residues. V was cut by 6 bases and J by 6 bases, with 14 bases left in between. CDR3 residues: CASRAVGHDGYTF. The CDR3 DNA is TGTGCCAGCAGGGCGGTGGGGCACGATGGCTACACCTTC.

This chain connects TRBV6-2 or TRBV6-3 to TRBJ1-5; TRBD1 aligns across 9 bases. This CDR3 has 19 residues. V lost 7 bases and J lost 1; bases outside the gene matches: 17. CDR1 MNHEY and CDR2 SVGEGT come from the germline V gene. The CDR3 reads CASTPTTGQGLLSNQPQHF. The CDR3 DNA reads as TGTGCCAGCACCCCAACTACGGGACAGGGACTACTAAGCAATCAGCCCCAGCATTTT.

This clonotype is deemed medium-sized. The chain uses TRBV6-1 and TRBJ1-1; D is uncertain. Between the trimmed V and J ends, which lost 6 bases and 3 bases, there was a span of 14 bases. Germline V lookup: CDR1 MNHNS, CDR2 SASEGT. The CDR3 is 14 amino acids. DNA of the CDR3: TGTGCCAGCAGAAAGGGTCCCTTTGACACTGAAGCTTTCTTT. It specifies CASRKGPFDTEAFF.

This clonotype is labeled as large. The genes are TRBV6-1 and TRBJ2-5, with TRBD2 matching over 16 bases. Germline CDR1 and CDR2: MNHNS and SASEGT. This CDR3 has 17 amino acids. V was pared by 6 bases and J by 7 bases, with 11 bases of the junction left unmatched. The CDR3 region has the DNA TGTGCCAGCAGCGACAGGGGACTAGCGGGGGGGCCGGGGACCCAGTACTTC. It translates to CASSDRGLAGGPGTQYF.